Given below is one TCR beta chain in context. It lacks a known antigen. Per-base quality was not reported, and no clone a single base away is much larger than it. This entry is derived from a study of T cell responses to AZD1222 COVID-19 vaccine (dated by TCRdb to the early 2020s). For the study in its entirety: TCR sequencing was performed for 230 to 250 trial participants, of whom roughly 200 were given two doses of AZD1222 and some 25 were given two doses of MenACWY control vaccine. Enrollment into the trials was organized by age into subgroups of 18-55, 56-69 and 70-plus years, and those subgroups contained approximately 150, 30 and 60 TCR-sequenced participants, respectively.

What this sample's time point label stands for: about 28 days (+/-7) after the second vaccine dose. AZD1222 recipients with second doses at about 4 weeks or about 12 weeks were pooled, because spike-specific TCR depth and breadth did not differ between schedules. Vaccinee samples came from UK trials COV001 and COV002, including a single-blind randomized controlled phase 2/3 trial of AZD1222 (ChAdOx1 nCoV-19) in healthy adults. Trial participant PBMC samples were collected at day 0 and day 28 after the second dose for TCRbeta chain sequencing. CDR1 and CDR2 were assigned from the germline V gene (reference sequence) as GTSNPN and SVGIG. Taken from cysteine to phenylalanine, the CDR3 has 12 residues. Only the CDR3 region is kept as DNA, spanning 36 bases read in frame from base 1. Relative to germline, V is 0 bases shorter and J is 5 bases shorter, with 7 bases between their ends. Here is what the overall study found, with its caveats: The vaccine-associated CD4 TCRs covered the entire spike protein, and the dominant responses fell in regions 160-218 and 743-854. Participants were mostly white British and included more females than males, and it was suggested by the authors that clonal diversity may have been underestimated. Conclusions about previously exposed vaccinees are limited because only five to seven AZD1222 recipients were SARS-CoV-2 seropositive at baseline. In the small 56-69-year group, the increase in depth fell short of significance, most likely because of low power. Epitopes outside the regions mutated in the B.1.351 and B.1.1.7 variants were reportedly recognized by nearly half of the unique spike-specific TCRs. After two AZD1222 doses, both the breadth and the depth of spike-specific TCRs were significantly higher than at day 0 and than in MenACWY recipients. Because no day 14 peak-response samples were available, repertoires were characterized only after the peak T cell response.

The CDR3 regions of human TCRbeta chains were subjected to immunosequencing. The authors processed their data as follows. Repertoire TCRs were checked for matches against a reference library of SARS-CoV-2-specific TCRs that had been generated using the MIRA antigen-specificity platform. Breadth was defined as the fraction of unique TCRs that were SARS-CoV-2-associated, and depth was defined as the fraction of total T cells that were SARS-CoV-2-associated. Using the MIRA data, each spike-specific TCR was assigned both to the spike region to which the TCR was reactive and to a CD4 or CD8 class. Log10-transformed breadth and depth values were compared by one-way ANOVA with Sidak's multiple comparisons tests. Held by TCRdb, this immuneACCESS table contains in-frame sequences only and omits some clones. Under half of the omission traces to an unresolved V gene where checked; the cause of the rest is unknown. That table supplies the V and J calls and clone size; D and trimming were determined from the DNA. This sample comprises about 120,000 clones, around 87% of them detected only once. The top ten constitute around 3% of the sample.

The rearrangement combines TRBV30 with TRBJ1-1; there is no confident call for the D gene. The sample was peripheral blood, taken 28 days after the second AZD1222 dose. This sequence originates from an adult who received the AZD1222 COVID-19 vaccine. The DNA sequence reads TGTGCCTGGAGTGTACTGGGGACTGAAGCTTTCTTT. This sequence encodes CAWSVLGTEAFF. Here the CDR3 is joined to the reference TRBV30 and TRBJ1-1 genes, and the full variable domain is: SQTIHQWPATLVQPVGSPLSLECTVEGTSNPNLYWYRQAAGRGLQLLFYSVGIGQISSEVPQNLSASRPQDRQFILSSKKLLLSDSGFYLCAWSVLGTEAFFGQGTRLTVV.